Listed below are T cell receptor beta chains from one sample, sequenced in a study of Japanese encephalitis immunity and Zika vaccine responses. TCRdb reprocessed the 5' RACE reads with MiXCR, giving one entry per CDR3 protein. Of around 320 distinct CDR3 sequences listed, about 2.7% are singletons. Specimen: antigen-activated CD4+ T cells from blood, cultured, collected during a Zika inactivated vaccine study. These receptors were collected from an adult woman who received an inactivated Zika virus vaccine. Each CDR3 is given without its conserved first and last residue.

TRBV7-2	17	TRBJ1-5	ASSLTYPGSRLSNQPQH
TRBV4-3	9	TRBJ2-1	ASSLDNEQF
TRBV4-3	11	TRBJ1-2	ASSQTGGHGYT
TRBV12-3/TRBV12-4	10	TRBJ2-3	ASSLAEGTQY
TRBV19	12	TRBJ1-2	ASSPRGRGYGYT
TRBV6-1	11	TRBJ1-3	ASSEMGSLPPF
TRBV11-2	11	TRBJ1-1	ASSLGQTIEAF
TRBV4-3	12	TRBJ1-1	ASSLEQGNTEAF
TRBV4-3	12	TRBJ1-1	ASSQEGGWTEAF
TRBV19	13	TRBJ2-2	ASSTGAGGAGELF